The 24 T cell receptor beta chains below were found in one sample sequenced in a study of blood T cell repertoires in COVID-19. Libraries were prepared by immunoSEQ multiplex PCR; TCRdb keeps only in-frame clonotypes and omits some of them. The sample contains 180,000 or so clones, roughly 78% of which appear only once. Sequencing was carried out using peripheral blood. The receptors here all came from a woman older than 75 with active or convalescent COVID-19.

The chain recombines TRBV9 with TRBJ2-6; possibly TRBD2 for D (5 bases). The CDR3 covers 18 residues. Per the germline V gene, CDR1 is SGDLS and CDR2 is YYNGEE. Trimming shortened V by 0 bases and J by 0 bases, and 13 bases separated the two germline ends. CDR3 region: CASSVARTSNSGANVLTF. The CDR3 region has the DNA TGTGCCAGCAGCGTAGCAAGGACTTCGAACTCTGGGGCCAACGTCCTGACTTTC.

The chain uses TRBV29-1 and TRBJ1-2; 8 bases match TRBD1. The V segment lost 6 bases and the J segment 6 bases; nucleotides outside the gene matches: 9. CDR1 and CDR2 from the germline V gene are SQVTM and ANQGSEA. The CDR3 is made up of 13 amino acids. The CDR3 sequence is CSVLGQGSHGYTF. Here the CDR3 DNA reads TGCAGCGTCCTAGGACAGGGCAGTCATGGCTACACCTTC. The variable domain in full, with the rest retrieved from reference TRBV29-1 and TRBJ1-2, is SAVISQKPSRDICQRGTSLTIQCQVDSQVTMMFWYRQQPGQSLTLIATANQGSEATYESGFVIDKFPISRPNLTFSTLTVSNMSPEDSSIYLCSVLGQGSHGYTFGSGTRLTVV.

This chain links TRBV29-1 with TRBJ1-1, with 10 bases fitting TRBD1. The V and J ends lost 6 bases and 5 bases, in that order; junction bases with no gene match: 9. From germline, CDR1 is SQVTM and CDR2 ANQGSEA. The CDR3 spans 14 residues. CDR3 residues: CSVRRDRGGTEAFF. The DNA for the CDR3 is TGCAGCGTGCGCCGGGACAGGGGTGGGACTGAAGCTTTCTTT.

This clone was found a few times. This rearrangement joins TRBV6-5 to TRBJ1-5, with 8 bases lining up with TRBD1. The CDR3 consists of 13 residues. The junction had 1 base not matched to a gene; V was cut back by 6 bases and J by 3 bases. Germline V gene data show CDR1 as MNHEY and CDR2 as SVGAGI. In nucleotides, the CDR3 is TGTGCCAGCAGGGACAGGGTCAATCAGCCCCAGCATTTT. Translating it yields CASRDRVNQPQHF.

J is TRBJ1-2 and V is TRBV9; 7 nucleotides match TRBD1. Germline CDR1 SGDLS, CDR2 YYNGEE. The CDR3 covers 14 residues. Trimming took 4 bases from V and 4 from J; bases not matched to a gene: 7. The CDR3 loop is CASSPMTGFYGYTF. The DNA for the CDR3 is TGTGCCAGCAGCCCCATGACAGGGTTCTATGGCTACACCTTC.

This chain uses TRBV5-4 with TRBJ1-2; maybe TRBD1 (5 bases). CDR1 and CDR2 (germline): SGHNT, YYREEE (reference sequence). The V end was cut by 2 bases, the J end by 7 bases, with 15 bases between. The length of the CDR3 is 14 residues. CDR3 residues: CASSLDQGSLGYTF. In DNA form, the CDR3 reads TGTGCCAGCAGCTTAGACCAGGGATCGCTTGGCTACACCTTC. Complete variable domain (other parts from reference TRBV5-4 and TRBJ1-2): ETGVTQSPTHLIKTRGQQVTLRCSSQSGHNTVSWYQQALGQGPQFIFQYYREEENGRGNFPPRFSGLQFPNYSSELNVNALELDDSALYLCASSLDQGSLGYTFGSGTRLTVV.

V is TRBV27 and J is TRBJ1-5; 7 bases agree with TRBD1. After removal of 3 bases from V and 2 bases from J, the junction contained 4 bases not matched to a gene. Germline V gene data show CDR1 as MNHEY and CDR2 as SMNVEV (reference sequence). The length of the CDR3 is 15 residues. CDR3 sequence reads: CASSLEGARNQPQHF. In nucleotides, the CDR3 is TGTGCCAGCAGTTTGGAGGGGGCTCGCAATCAGCCCCAGCATTTT.

The chain is built from TRBV7-2 and TRBJ1-6; 9 bases match TRBD1. This CDR3 is 14 amino acids long. Germline loops: CDR1 SGHTA, CDR2 FQGNSA. J gave up 9 bases and V 4 bases, and 4 bases lay outside the gene matches. Written as DNA, the CDR3 is TGTGCCAGCAGCTCGGGACAGGGCTCTTCACCCCTCCACTTT. Encoded protein: CASSSGQGSSPLHF.

This clone was found once. The chain has TRBV7-9 and TRBJ2-7, with D maybe TRBD2 (6 bases). CDR1 is SEHNR and CDR2 is FQNEAQ in the germline V gene (reference sequence). The CDR3 is 18 amino acids. V was clipped by 4 bases and J by 1 base, with 23 bases between them. The CDR3 is CASSSSLGGGDSSYEQYF. The CDR3, as DNA: TGTGCCAGCAGCTCATCCCTTGGAGGCGGGGATTCATCCTACGAGCAGTACTTC.

This clone was observed once. The rearrangement uses TRBV5-1 and TRBJ2-2; 8 positions match TRBD1. Unmatched junction bases numbered 6, after V lost 3 bases and J lost 2 bases. CDR3 size: 16 residues. The germline V gene encodes CDR1 SGHRS and CDR2 YFSETQ. CDR3 DNA sequence: TGCGCCAGCAGCTACCGGACAGGGACTAACACCGGGGAGCTGTTTTTT. This gives the protein CASSYRTGTNTGELFF.

J is TRBJ1-2 and V is TRBV2; possibly TRBD1 for D (5 bases). V lost 6 bases and J 4 bases, leaving 15 bases between the germline ends. Germline lookup yields CDR1 SNHLY and CDR2 FYNNEI. The CDR3 sequence is 14 residues long. The CDR3 coding sequence is TGTGCCAGCAGCCGGGCCTTGGGGGGCTATGGCTACACCTTC. Amino acid sequence: CASSRALGGYGYTF.

This chain's CDR3 is CASRETGRNEKLFF. DNA for the CDR3: TGTGCCAGCAGGGAGACAGGGAGGAATGAAAAACTGTTTTTT. J is TRBJ1-4 and V is TRBV5-8, with 7 bases aligning to TRBD1. The CDR3 extends over 14 amino acids. The J segment lost 5 bases and the V segment lost 5 bases, leaving 6 bases of the junction unmatched. In germline, CDR1 is SGHTS, CDR2 YDEGEE.

A word on this clone: Other nucleotide sequences from this sample produce the same CDR3. The gene calls are TRBV9 and TRBJ1-2; 7 bases align to TRBD1. The CDR3 loop spans 13 amino acids. Unmatched junction bases numbered 2, after V lost 3 bases and J lost 3 bases. The germline gives CDR1 SGDLS, CDR2 YYNGEE. In DNA form, the CDR3 reads TGTGCCAGCAGCGAAACAGGGGACTATGGCTACACCTTC. It codes for CASSETGDYGYTF.

The chain couples TRBV24-1 to TRBJ1-1; D unclear. The V gene lost 8 bases and the J gene lost 3 bases, with 12 bases spanning the gap. The length of the CDR3 is 13 residues. Germline V gene sequence: CDR1 KGHDR, CDR2 SFDVKD. CDR3 sequence reads: CATKETGYTEAFF. In nucleotides, the CDR3 is TGTGCCACCAAAGAGACTGGGTACACTGAAGCTTTCTTT.

The genes are TRBV5-1 and TRBJ2-1, with 10 bases matching TRBD2. There are 16 residues in the CDR3. Germline CDR1 and CDR2: SGHRS and YFSETQ. After removal of 2 bases from V and 8 bases from J, the junction contained 10 bases not matched to a gene. CDR3 DNA: TGCGCCAGCAGCTTAGACAATAGCGGGGGGTTCGATGAGCAGTTCTTC. Translated: CASSLDNSGGFDEQFF.

The V gene is TRBV15, the J gene TRBJ1-4; 8 nucleotides line up with TRBD1. The CDR3 is 16 amino acids. V was pared by 1 base and J by 7 bases, with 8 bases of the junction left unmatched. Germline V lookup: CDR1 LNHNV, CDR2 YYDKDF (reference sequence). For the CDR3, the DNA is TGTGCCACCAGCAGAGGGGTGGCAGGGACAGGTGAAAAACTGTTTTTT. As protein: CATSRGVAGTGEKLFF.

The CDR3 DNA reads TGTGCCAGTAGTATCCGGGGGTCTAATGAAAAACTGTTTTTT. Translation gives CASSIRGSNEKLFF. The chain combines TRBV19 with TRBJ1-4; tentatively, D is TRBD1 (5 bases). Trimming pared 3 bases from V and 3 bases from J, leaving 8 bases between. The germline V gene encodes CDR1 LNHDA and CDR2 SQIVND (reference sequence). There are 14 residues in the CDR3.

The V call is TRBV28, the J call TRBJ1-2; D may be TRBD1 (5 bases). CDR1 is MDHEN, CDR2 SYDVKM, per germline. Deletions cut 6 bases from V and 2 bases from J, with 16 bases between. This CDR3 is 15 amino acids long. The CDR3, as DNA: TGTGCCAGCAGGACAGTGGGAAGCTACAACTATGGCTACACCTTC. This gives the protein CASRTVGSYNYGYTF.

To note about this clone: A read error is the likely source, as a far larger clone sits one nucleotide away. Other DNA variants within this sample encode the same CDR3. The chain carries TRBV2 and TRBJ2-3, with D unclear. The CDR3 spans 11 residues. Germline V CDR1 and CDR2: SNHLY, FYNNEI. V was shortened by 5 bases and J by 2 bases, with 2 bases between the two germline ends. The CDR3 DNA sequence: TGTGCCAGCAGTCTCACAGATACGCAGTATTTT. Its translation is CASSLTDTQYF.

The V gene is TRBV27, the J gene TRBJ2-5, with D perhaps TRBD2 (5 bases). This CDR3 is 11 amino acids long. Trimming took off 4 bases at V and 13 bases at J, with 13 bases between the two ends. The V gene's germline CDR1 is MNHEY and CDR2 SMNVEV (reference sequence). Here the CDR3 DNA reads TGTGCCAGCAGTTCCACTAGGTTGTTGTACTTC. Translation gives CASSSTRLLYF.

J is TRBJ1-5 and V is TRBV19; a weak D match, TRBD1 (6 bases). Germline V gene lookup returns CDR1 LNHDA and CDR2 SQIVND (reference sequence). The length of the CDR3 is 15 residues. V lost 10 bases, J lost 0 bases, and 16 bases lay in between. The chain's CDR3 is CATRNTGYSNQPQHF. The DNA of the CDR3 is TGTGCCACCAGGAATACAGGGTATAGCAATCAGCCCCAGCATTTT.

The chain combines TRBV7-2 with TRBJ1-5, with D tentatively TRBD1 (6 bases). Germline loops: CDR1 SGHTA, CDR2 FQGNSA. The CDR3 consists of 14 residues. V was cut by 2 bases and J by 7 bases, with 12 bases left in between. This CDR3 reads CASSLQGSHQPQHF. The CDR3 coding sequence is TGTGCCAGCAGCTTACAGGGGTCGCACCAGCCCCAGCATTTT.

This clone has more than one count but fewer than ten. The chain is built from TRBV18 and TRBJ1-2; 7 bases match TRBD1. J lost 2 bases, V lost 2 bases, and 8 bases had no gene match. The length of the CDR3 is 16 residues. Looked up from germline, CDR1 is KGHSH and CDR2 is LQKENI. The DNA for the CDR3 is TGTGCCAGCTCACCATTTGGCACAGGGGTAAACTATGGCTACACCTTC. Its protein product is CASSPFGTGVNYGYTF.

DNA for the CDR3: TGCGCCAGCAGCTTGAATCTGGGGACTGAGTACAATGAGCAGTTCTTC. Translation: CASSLNLGTEYNEQFF. The rearrangement links TRBV5-1 to TRBJ2-1; tentatively, D is TRBD2 (6 bases). V was cut by 1 base and J by 4 bases, with 15 bases left in between. Germline-derived CDR1 and CDR2 are SGHRS and YFSETQ. The CDR3 consists of 16 residues.